Presented here are 28 T cell receptor beta chains from one specimen sequenced in a study of T cell responses to AZD1222 COVID-19 vaccine (dated by TCRdb to 2020 to 2022). The method behind the library was the immunoSEQ multiplex PCR assay. What TCRdb holds here is the immuneACCESS table cut down to in-frame rearrangements. Part of the clones is not present; checked against another copy, under half of the missing clones reflect an unresolved V gene, and the others are unexplained. The sample contains approximately 110,000 clones, around 83% of them found a single time. Of the sample, about 4.4% falls within the top ten clones. According to the study, the label for this sample's time point signals: about 28 days (+/-7) after the second vaccine dose. The sequencing here drew on peripheral blood, taken 28 days after the second AZD1222 dose. These receptors were collected from an adult who received the AZD1222 COVID-19 vaccine.

V is TRBV5-1 and J is TRBJ2-5; D may be TRBD2 (6 bases). Trimming removed 2 bases from V and 3 bases from J, with 11 bases in between. The germline V gene encodes CDR1 SGHRS and CDR2 YFSETQ. CDR3 length: 14 residues. CDR3 loop: CASSFSGLEETQYF. DNA of the CDR3: TGCGCCAGCAGCTTTAGCGGTTTGGAAGAGACCCAGTACTTC.

Here the CDR3 DNA reads TGTGCCAGCAGCTTAGAGGGGGGGGAGACCCAGTACTTC. Its translation is CASSLEGGETQYF. The gene calls are TRBV11-3 and TRBJ2-5; 7 bases are shared with TRBD2. This CDR3 is 13 amino acids long. V shed 0 bases, J shed 5 bases, and the junction held 0 bases outside the gene matches. The germline V gene encodes CDR1 SGHNT and CDR2 YENEEA.

The chain joins TRBV5-1 to TRBJ1-1; D might be TRBD1 (6 bases). The CDR3 is 14 amino acids. V was cut by 0 bases and J by 0 bases, with 6 bases left in between. The germline V gene has CDR1 SGHRS and CDR2 YFSETQ. The CDR3 is CASSLDRVNTEAFF. CDR3 DNA sequence: TGCGCCAGCAGCTTGGACAGGGTGAACACTGAAGCTTTCTTT. Full variable domain (remainder filled in from reference TRBV5-1 and TRBJ1-1): KAGVTQTPRYLIKTRGQQVTLSCSPISGHRSVSWYQQTPGQGLQFLFEYFSETQRNKGNFPGRFSGRQFSNSRSEMNVSTLELGDSALYLCASSLDRVNTEAFFGQGTRLTVV.

This clone was seen just once. The CDR3: CAWGAGETQYF. CDR3 nucleotides: TGTGCCTGGGGGGCCGGGGAGACCCAGTACTTC. V gene TRBV30 combines with J gene TRBJ2-5; possible D gene TRBD1, 5 bases. CDR3 length equals 11 residues. Trimming took 5 bases from V and 5 from J, leaving 9 bases between them. Per the germline V gene, CDR1 is GTSNPN and CDR2 is SVGIG (reference sequence).

The gene calls are TRBV19 and TRBJ1-5; TRBD1 might be the D (6 bases). With 4 bases removed from V and 1 base from J, the gap between germline ends came to 14 bases. Germline-derived CDR1 and CDR2 are LNHDA and SQIVND (reference sequence). The CDR3 is 16 residues long. The CDR3 nucleotides read TGTGCCAGTAGTAGGGGGCGCGACACCAGCAATCAGCCCCAGCATTTT. Amino acid sequence: CASSRGRDTSNQPQHF.

V usage is TRBV19 and J usage is TRBJ2-1, with D tentatively TRBD2 (7 bases). V lost 5 bases and J 9 bases, leaving 17 bases between the germline ends. This CDR3 region has 14 residues. CDR1 and CDR2 (germline): LNHDA, SQIVND (reference sequence). CDR3 in amino acids: CASSGRGRSSEQFF. In nucleotides, the CDR3 is TGTGCCAGTAGTGGGCGGGGGCGCTCGAGTGAGCAGTTCTTC.

This sequence joins TRBV4-1 and TRBJ1-5, with unresolved D. This CDR3 is built from 15 residues. V shed 2 bases and J shed 9 bases, with 17 bases lying between them. The germline V gene has CDR1 MGHRA and CDR2 YSYEKL. The CDR3, as DNA: TGCGCCAGCAGCCAATCCACCCAGACCTTCGGGCCCCAGCATTTT. Amino acids: CASSQSTQTFGPQHF.

The chain has TRBV27 and TRBJ2-7, with 9 bases that match TRBD1. Losses at the gene ends were 5 bases for V and 4 bases for J; bases not matched to a gene: 6. The CDR3 spans 14 residues. Germline CDR1 and CDR2: MNHEY and SMNVEV (reference sequence). In DNA form, the CDR3 reads TGTGCCAGCAGTCCCGGGACAGGGTGGTACGAGCAGTACTTC. Translating gives CASSPGTGWYEQYF.

This chain uses TRBV28 with TRBJ1-2; 12 bases are shared with TRBD1. The CDR3 sequence is 16 residues long. J lost 5 bases, V lost 6 bases, and 10 bases had no gene match. CDR1 MDHEN and CDR2 SYDVKM come from the germline V gene. The CDR3 DNA reads TGTGCCAGCAGCGGGACAGGGGGCAAGTATGGGTATGGCTACACCTTC. This codes for CASSGTGGKYGYGYTF.

V is TRBV5-5 and J is TRBJ1-4; D remains ambiguous. V was clipped by 5 bases and J by 4 bases, with 15 bases between them. The CDR3 extends over 15 amino acids. The germline V gene has CDR1 SGHKS and CDR2 YYEKEE (reference sequence). CDR3 DNA: TGTGCCAGCAGTTCTTTGACCGAGGGTAATGAAAAACTGTTTTTT. This encodes CASSSLTEGNEKLFF.

The chain combines TRBV10-2 with TRBJ1-3; weak D call: TRBD1 (5 bases). Trimming took off 3 bases at V and 0 bases at J, with 15 bases between the two ends. CDR1 and CDR2 from the germline V gene are WSHSY and SAAADI. The CDR3 is made up of 17 amino acids. The CDR3 nucleotides read TGCGCCAGCAGTGAACTCAGGGATCGTGACTCTGGAAACACCATATATTTT. This codes for CASSELRDRDSGNTIYF.

The chain has TRBV12-5 and TRBJ2-1; 11 nucleotides line up with TRBD1. CDR3 length: 18 residues. Per the germline V gene, CDR1 is LGHNT and CDR2 is FRNRAP. J was trimmed by 8 bases and V by 4 bases; bases with no gene match: 16. CDR3 nucleotide sequence: TGTGCTAGTGGTTCAGAGGAATTGCCGGGACAGGGGGTGGATGAGCAGTTCTTC. Translated: CASGSEELPGQGVDEQFF.

The chain has TRBV19 and TRBJ1-5; D unclear. The germline CDR1 and CDR2 sequences are LNHDA and SQIVND (reference sequence). The CDR3 spans 12 residues. Trimming shortened V by 4 bases and J by 5 bases, and 6 bases separated the two germline ends. This chain's CDR3 is CASSTPDQPQHF. CDR3 nucleotide sequence: TGTGCCAGTAGTACACCTGATCAGCCCCAGCATTTT.

The genes are TRBV4-2 and TRBJ1-1; TRBD1 matches 10 bases. Germline CDR1 reads LGHNA; CDR2 reads YNFKEQ. With V trimmed by 5 bases and J by 2 bases, 8 bases remained unmatched. This CDR3 is built from 16 residues. CDR3 amino acids: CASSGGDRGENTEAFF. Written as DNA, the CDR3 is TGTGCCAGCAGCGGGGGGGACAGGGGAGAAAACACTGAAGCTTTCTTT.

V and J are TRBV5-4 and TRBJ1-2; D may be TRBD1 (6 bases). V dropped 0 bases and J dropped 7 bases, with 13 bases sitting between them. The germline gives CDR1 SGHNT, CDR2 YYREEE (reference sequence). This CDR3 has 14 residues. The CDR3 sequence is CASSLGRQQGGYTF. The CDR3 DNA follows: TGTGCCAGCAGCTTGGGCAGGCAACAGGGTGGCTACACCTTC.

The rearrangement links TRBV10-3 to TRBJ1-2, with D possibly TRBD1 on 6 matching bases. CDR1 and CDR2 (germline): ENHRY, SYGVKD. The CDR3 totals 13 residues. V gave up 10 bases and J gave up 2 bases, with 14 bases separating them. This CDR3 reads CATRGNGNYGYTF. As DNA, the CDR3 is TGTGCCACCAGGGGAAACGGGAACTATGGCTACACCTTC.

V gene TRBV6-1 combines with J gene TRBJ1-2; a weak D match, TRBD1 (5 bases). V shed 2 bases and J shed 6 bases, with 16 bases lying between them. The CDR3 runs to 15 residues. Looked up from germline, CDR1 is MNHNS and CDR2 is SASEGT. The CDR3 region has the DNA TGTGCCAGCAGTGAAAAAACGAGGGGATCCCATGGCTACACCTTC. Translated, it gives CASSEKTRGSHGYTF.

This clone was found once. This sequence joins TRBV5-6 and TRBJ1-1, with a weak D call TRBD1 (5 bases). The CDR3 totals 16 residues. Per germline, CDR1 SGHDT and CDR2 YYEEEE. Deletions cut 4 bases from V and 1 base from J, with 17 bases between. The CDR3 DNA sequence: TGTGCCAGCAGCCGGTTTTACGACAGCAAGAACACTGAAGCTTTCTTT. Protein sequence: CASSRFYDSKNTEAFF.

The gene calls are TRBV2 and TRBJ1-2, with D possibly TRBD1 on 5 matching bases. The CDR3 is 19 residues long. V was cut by 5 bases and J by 3 bases, with 28 bases left in between. In germline, CDR1 is SNHLY, CDR2 FYNNEI. This CDR3 is CASSRMGGEGLKKYYGYTF. In DNA form, the CDR3 reads TGTGCCAGCAGTCGAATGGGGGGGGAGGGACTAAAGAAATACTATGGCTACACCTTC.

V and J are TRBV9 and TRBJ2-5, with 11 positions matching TRBD2. Germline V gives CDR1 SGDLS, CDR2 YYNGEE. Losses at the gene ends were 6 bases for V and 5 bases for J; bases not matched to a gene: 6. The CDR3 contains 14 residues. The CDR3 is CASTPGLAAETQYF. The CDR3 DNA follows: TGTGCCAGCACCCCGGGACTAGCGGCGGAGACCCAGTACTTC.

The chain is built from TRBV6-5 and TRBJ2-2, with a possible D match to TRBD1 (6 bases). The CDR3 covers 13 residues. Germline CDR1 MNHEY, CDR2 SVGAGI. Trimming left V 7 bases short and J 6 bases short, with 12 bases between. The DNA of the CDR3 is TGTGCCAGCACCCTATGGGGGCCCGGGGAGCTGTTTTTT. Translating it yields CASTLWGPGELFF.

The chain combines TRBV27 with TRBJ2-7; TRBD2 might be the D (7 bases). The V end was cut by 6 bases, the J end by 2 bases, with 17 bases between. CDR1 is MNHEY and CDR2 is SMNVEV in the germline V gene (reference sequence). This CDR3 has 15 residues. Written as DNA, the CDR3 is TGTGCCAGCAGGTCCCTGGGGGGGGCCCCCTACGAGCAGTACTTC. Its translation is CASRSLGGAPYEQYF.

This chain uses TRBV6-5 with TRBJ1-1, with D perhaps TRBD1 (5 bases). There are 15 residues in the CDR3. CDR1 and CDR2 from the germline V gene are MNHEY and SVGAGI. Trimming stripped 7 bases from V and 1 base from J, with 16 bases between. CDR3: CASTLGRDGNTEAFF. The CDR3 DNA reads as TGTGCCAGCACCTTGGGGAGGGACGGGAACACTGAAGCTTTCTTT.

The chain joins TRBV5-1 to TRBJ2-7; 15 bases fit TRBD2. CDR1 and CDR2 from the germline V gene are SGHRS and YFSETQ. V gave up 4 bases and J gave up 2 bases; unmatched junction bases: 7. CDR3 length: 17 amino acids. The DNA of the CDR3 is TGCGCCAGCAGCCAACCGGGACTAGCGGGGGGAACCTACGAGCAGTACTTC. It is translated as CASSQPGLAGGTYEQYF. The entire variable domain, with the rest obtained from reference TRBV5-1 and TRBJ2-7, is as follows: KAGVTQTPRYLIKTRGQQVTLSCSPISGHRSVSWYQQTPGQGLQFLFEYFSETQRNKGNFPGRFSGRQFSNSRSEMNVSTLELGDSALYLCASSQPGLAGGTYEQYFGPGTRLTVT.

V and J are TRBV5-1 and TRBJ1-6; tentative D call: TRBD1 (5 bases). Trimming took off 3 bases at V and 9 bases at J, with 13 bases between the two ends. CDR1 is SGHRS, CDR2 YFSETQ, per germline. The CDR3 runs to 14 residues. CDR3: CASSSAADSSPLHF. For the CDR3, the DNA is TGCGCCAGCAGCTCCGCGGCAGACAGTTCACCCCTCCACTTT.

This chain uses TRBV9 with TRBJ2-7, with D possibly matching TRBD2 (5 bases). Germline V CDR1 and CDR2: SGDLS, YYNGEE. The CDR3 consists of 15 residues. V was clipped by 3 bases and J by 7 bases, with 20 bases between them. The CDR3 region has the DNA TGTGCCAGCAGCGCCACTCTGAAGGCGACGGGAGAGCAGTACTTC. Amino acids: CASSATLKATGEQYF.

This chain joins TRBV6-1 and TRBJ1-3; 11 positions agree with TRBD1. With V trimmed by 6 bases and J by 4 bases, 5 bases remained unmatched. The CDR3 covers 15 residues. Germline values: CDR1 MNHNS, CDR2 SASEGT. The CDR3 nucleotides are TGTGCCAGCAGCCTGGGGACAGGGGGAGGAAACACCATATATTTT. As protein: CASSLGTGGGNTIYF.

V gene TRBV28 combines with J gene TRBJ2-4; D not certain. Germline CDR1 MDHEN, CDR2 SYDVKM. V was trimmed by 8 bases and J by 0 bases, leaving 17 bases between them. CDR3 length equals 16 residues. The CDR3 sequence is CASDSDKGSAKNIQYF. Here the CDR3 DNA reads TGTGCCAGCGATTCTGACAAGGGATCAGCCAAAAACATTCAGTACTTC.